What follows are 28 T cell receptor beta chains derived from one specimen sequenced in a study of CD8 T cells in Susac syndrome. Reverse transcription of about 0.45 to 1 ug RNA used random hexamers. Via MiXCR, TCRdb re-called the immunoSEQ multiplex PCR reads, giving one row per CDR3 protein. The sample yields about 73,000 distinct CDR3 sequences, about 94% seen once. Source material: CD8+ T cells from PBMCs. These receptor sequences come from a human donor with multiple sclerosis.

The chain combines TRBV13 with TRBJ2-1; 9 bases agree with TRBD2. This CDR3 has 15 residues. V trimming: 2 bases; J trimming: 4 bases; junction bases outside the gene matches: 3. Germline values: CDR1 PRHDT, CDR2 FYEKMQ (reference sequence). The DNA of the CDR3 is TGTGCCAGCAGCTTAATGACTAGCGGATACAATGAGCAGTTCTTC. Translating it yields CASSLMTSGYNEQFF. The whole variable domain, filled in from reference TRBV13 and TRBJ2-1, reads AAGVIQSPRHLIKEKRETATLKCYPIPRHDTVYWYQQGPGQDPQFLISFYEKMQSDKGSIPDRFSAQQFSDYHSELNMSSLELGDSALYFCASSLMTSGYNEQFFGPGTRLTVL.

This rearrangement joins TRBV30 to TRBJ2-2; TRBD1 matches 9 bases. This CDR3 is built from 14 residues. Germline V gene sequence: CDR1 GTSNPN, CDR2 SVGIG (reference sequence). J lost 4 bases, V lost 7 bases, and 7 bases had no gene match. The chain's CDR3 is CASPGQGLTGELFF. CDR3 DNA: TGTGCCTCACCGGGACAGGGTCTCACCGGGGAGCTGTTTTTT.

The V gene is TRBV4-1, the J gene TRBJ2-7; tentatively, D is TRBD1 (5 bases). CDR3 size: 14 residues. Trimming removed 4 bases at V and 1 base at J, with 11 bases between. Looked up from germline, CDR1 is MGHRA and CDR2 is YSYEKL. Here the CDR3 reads CASSLGAGSYEQYF. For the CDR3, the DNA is TGCGCCAGCAGCCTTGGGGCCGGGTCCTACGAGCAGTACTTC.

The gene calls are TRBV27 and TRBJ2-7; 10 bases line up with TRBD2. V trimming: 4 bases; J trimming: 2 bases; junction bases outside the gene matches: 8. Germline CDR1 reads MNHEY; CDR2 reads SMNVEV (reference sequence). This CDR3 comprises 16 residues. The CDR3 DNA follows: TGTGCCAGCAGTTCGATCTCAGCGGGAGGGCCCTACGAGCAGTACTTC. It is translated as CASSSISAGGPYEQYF.

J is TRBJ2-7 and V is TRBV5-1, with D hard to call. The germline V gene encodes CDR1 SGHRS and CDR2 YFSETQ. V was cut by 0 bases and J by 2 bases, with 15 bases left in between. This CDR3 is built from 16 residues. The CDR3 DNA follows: TGCGCCAGCAGCTTGGCAATGCGGACCCCAACCTACGAGCAGTACTTC. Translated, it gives CASSLAMRTPTYEQYF.

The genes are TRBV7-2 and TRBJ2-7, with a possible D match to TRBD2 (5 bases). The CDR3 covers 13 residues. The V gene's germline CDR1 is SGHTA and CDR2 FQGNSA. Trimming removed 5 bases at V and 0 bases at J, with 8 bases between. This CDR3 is CASSRGPSYEQYF. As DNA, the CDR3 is TGTGCCAGCAGCCGAGGGCCCTCCTACGAGCAGTACTTC.

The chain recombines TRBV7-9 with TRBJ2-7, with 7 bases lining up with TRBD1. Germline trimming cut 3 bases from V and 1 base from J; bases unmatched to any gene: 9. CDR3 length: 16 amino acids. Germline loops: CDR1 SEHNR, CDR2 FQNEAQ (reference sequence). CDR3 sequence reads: CASSFTQGVQSYEQYF. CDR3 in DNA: TGTGCCAGCAGCTTTACCCAGGGGGTACAATCCTACGAGCAGTACTTC.

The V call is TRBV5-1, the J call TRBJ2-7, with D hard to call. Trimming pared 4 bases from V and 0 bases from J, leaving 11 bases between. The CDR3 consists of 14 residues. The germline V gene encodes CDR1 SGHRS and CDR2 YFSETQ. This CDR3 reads CASSPSASSYEQYF. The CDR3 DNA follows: TGCGCCAGCAGCCCCAGCGCGAGCTCCTACGAGCAGTACTTC.

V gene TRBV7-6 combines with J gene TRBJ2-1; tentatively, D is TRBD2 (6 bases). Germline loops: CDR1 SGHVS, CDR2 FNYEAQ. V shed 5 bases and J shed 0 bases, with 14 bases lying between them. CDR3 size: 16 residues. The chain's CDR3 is CASSQSGLSSYNEQFF. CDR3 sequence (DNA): TGTGCCAGCAGCCAGAGCGGACTATCCTCCTACAATGAGCAGTTCTTC.

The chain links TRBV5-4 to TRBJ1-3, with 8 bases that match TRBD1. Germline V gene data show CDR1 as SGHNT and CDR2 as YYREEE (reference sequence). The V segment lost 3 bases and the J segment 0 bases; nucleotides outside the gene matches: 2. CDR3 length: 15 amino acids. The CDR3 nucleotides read TGTGCCAGCAGCTCCGGGACAGGCTCTGGAAACACCATATATTTT. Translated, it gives CASSSGTGSGNTIYF. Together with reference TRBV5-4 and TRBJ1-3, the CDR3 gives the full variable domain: ETGVTQSPTHLIKTRGQQVTLRCSSQSGHNTVSWYQQALGQGPQFIFQYYREEENGRGNFPPRFSGLQFPNYSSELNVNALELDDSALYLCASSSGTGSGNTIYFGEGSWLTVV.

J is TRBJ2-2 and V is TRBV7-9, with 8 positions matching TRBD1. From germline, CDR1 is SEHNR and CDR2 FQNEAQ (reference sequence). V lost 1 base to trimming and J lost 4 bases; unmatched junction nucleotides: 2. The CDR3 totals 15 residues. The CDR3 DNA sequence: TGTGCCAGCAGCTTAGAGGGACAGGCCACCGGGGAGCTGTTTTTT. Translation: CASSLEGQATGELFF. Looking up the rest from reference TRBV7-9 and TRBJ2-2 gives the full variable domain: DTGVSQNPRHKITKRGQNVTFRCDPISEHNRLYWYRQTLGQGPEFLTYFQNEAQLEKSRLLSDRFSAERPKGSFSTLEIQRTEQGDSAMYLCASSLEGQATGELFFGEGSRLTVL.

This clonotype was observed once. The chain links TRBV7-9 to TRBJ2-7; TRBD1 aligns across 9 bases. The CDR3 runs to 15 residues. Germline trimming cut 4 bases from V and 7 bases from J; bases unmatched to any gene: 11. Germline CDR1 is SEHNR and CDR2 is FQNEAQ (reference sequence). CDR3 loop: CASSSGDRAAGEQYF. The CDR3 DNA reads TGTGCCAGCAGCTCCGGGGACAGGGCGGCGGGGGAGCAGTACTTC.

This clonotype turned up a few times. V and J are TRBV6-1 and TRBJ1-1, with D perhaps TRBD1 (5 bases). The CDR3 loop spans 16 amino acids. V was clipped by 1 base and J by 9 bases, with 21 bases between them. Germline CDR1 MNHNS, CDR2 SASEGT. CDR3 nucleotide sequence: TGTGCCAGCAGTGAAGGGGTGAAGGGACGACAAATCAAAGCTTTCTTT. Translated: CASSEGVKGRQIKAFF.

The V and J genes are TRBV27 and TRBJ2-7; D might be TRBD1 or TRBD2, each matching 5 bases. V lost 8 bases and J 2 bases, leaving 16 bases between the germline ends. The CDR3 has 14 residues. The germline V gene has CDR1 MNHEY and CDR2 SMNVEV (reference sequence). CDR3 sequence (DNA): TGTGCCAGCGGTACGGGACGGACAACCTACGAGCAGTACTTC. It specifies CASGTGRTTYEQYF.

The CDR3 is CASSSRLEGRSNTGELFF. The CDR3 nucleotides read TGTGCCAGCAGCTCAAGATTAGAAGGGCGTTCGAACACCGGGGAGCTGTTTTTT. The chain couples TRBV3-1 to TRBJ2-2; D ambiguous. V was pared by 5 bases and J by 0 bases, with 19 bases between. The germline V gene encodes CDR1 LGHDT and CDR2 YNNKEL (reference sequence). The CDR3 is made up of 18 amino acids.

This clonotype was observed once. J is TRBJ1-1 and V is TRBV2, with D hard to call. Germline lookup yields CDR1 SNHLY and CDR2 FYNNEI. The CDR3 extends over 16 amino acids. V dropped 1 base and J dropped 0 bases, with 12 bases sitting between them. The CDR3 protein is CASSEEMREMNTEAFF. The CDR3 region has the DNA TGTGCCAGCAGTGAAGAGATGCGGGAGATGAACACTGAAGCTTTCTTT.

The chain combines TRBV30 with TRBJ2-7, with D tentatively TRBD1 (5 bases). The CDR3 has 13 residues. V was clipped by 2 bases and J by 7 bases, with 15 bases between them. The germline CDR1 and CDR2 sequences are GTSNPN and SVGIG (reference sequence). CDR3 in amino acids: CAWSHPGKWEQYF. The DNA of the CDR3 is TGTGCCTGGAGTCACCCAGGGAAGTGGGAGCAGTACTTC.

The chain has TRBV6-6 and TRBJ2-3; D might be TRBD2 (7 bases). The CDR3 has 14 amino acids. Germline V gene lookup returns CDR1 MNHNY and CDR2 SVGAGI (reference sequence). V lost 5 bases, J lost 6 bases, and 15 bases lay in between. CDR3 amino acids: CASSMGGAVDTQYF. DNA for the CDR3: TGTGCCAGCAGTATGGGGGGGGCCGTGGATACGCAGTATTTT.

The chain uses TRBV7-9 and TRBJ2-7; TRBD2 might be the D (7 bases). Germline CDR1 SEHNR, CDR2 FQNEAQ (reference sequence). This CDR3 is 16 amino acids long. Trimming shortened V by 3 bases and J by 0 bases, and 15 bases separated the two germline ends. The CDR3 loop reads CASSLHLGGASYEQYF. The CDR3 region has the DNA TGTGCCAGCAGCTTGCACCTGGGGGGGGCCTCCTACGAGCAGTACTTC.

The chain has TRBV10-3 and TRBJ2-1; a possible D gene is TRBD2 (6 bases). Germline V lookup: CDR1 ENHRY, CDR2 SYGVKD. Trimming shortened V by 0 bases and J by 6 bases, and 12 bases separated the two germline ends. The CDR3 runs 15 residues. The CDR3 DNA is TGTGCCATCAGTGAGTCCGGGGGTGGTGGCAATGAGCAGTTCTTC. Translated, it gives CAISESGGGGNEQFF.

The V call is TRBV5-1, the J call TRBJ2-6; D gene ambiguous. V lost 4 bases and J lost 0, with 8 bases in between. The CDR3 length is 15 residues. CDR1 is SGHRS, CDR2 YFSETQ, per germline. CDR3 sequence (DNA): TGCGCCAGCAGCCTGCTTGGCTCTGGGGCCAACGTCCTGACTTTC. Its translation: CASSLLGSGANVLTF.

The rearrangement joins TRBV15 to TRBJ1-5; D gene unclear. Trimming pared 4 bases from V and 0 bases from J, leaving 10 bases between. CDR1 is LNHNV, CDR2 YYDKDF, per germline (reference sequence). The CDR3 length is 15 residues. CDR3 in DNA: TGTGCCACCAGCATGGAACCCATTAGCAATCAGCCCCAGCATTTT. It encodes CATSMEPISNQPQHF. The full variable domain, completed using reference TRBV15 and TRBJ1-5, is DAMVIQNPRYQVTQFGKPVTLSCSQTLNHNVMYWYQQKSSQAPKLLFHYYDKDFNNEADTPDNFQSRRPNTSFCFLDIRSPGLGDTAMYLCATSMEPISNQPQHFGDGTRLSIL.

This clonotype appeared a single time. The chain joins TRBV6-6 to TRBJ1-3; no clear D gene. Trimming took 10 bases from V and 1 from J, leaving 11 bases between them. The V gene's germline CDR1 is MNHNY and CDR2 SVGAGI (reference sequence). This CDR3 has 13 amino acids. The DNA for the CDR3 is TGTGCCACACAAACAGATTCTGGAAACACCATATATTTT. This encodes CATQTDSGNTIYF.

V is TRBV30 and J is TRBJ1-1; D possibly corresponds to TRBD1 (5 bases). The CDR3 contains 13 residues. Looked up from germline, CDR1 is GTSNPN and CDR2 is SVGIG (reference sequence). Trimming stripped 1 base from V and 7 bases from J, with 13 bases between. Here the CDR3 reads CAWSGIGDREAFF. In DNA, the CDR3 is TGTGCCTGGAGTGGTATAGGGGACCGTGAAGCTTTCTTT.

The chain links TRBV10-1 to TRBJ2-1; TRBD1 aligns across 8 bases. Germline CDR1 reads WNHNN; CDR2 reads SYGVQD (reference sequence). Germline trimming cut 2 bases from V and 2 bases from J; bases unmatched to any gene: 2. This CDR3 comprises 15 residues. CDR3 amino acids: CASSEDRGAYNEQFF. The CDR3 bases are TGCGCCAGCAGTGAGGACAGGGGTGCCTACAATGAGCAGTTCTTC.

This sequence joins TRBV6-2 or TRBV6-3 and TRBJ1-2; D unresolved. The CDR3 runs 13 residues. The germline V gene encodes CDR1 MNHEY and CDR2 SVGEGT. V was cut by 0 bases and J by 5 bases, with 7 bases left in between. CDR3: CASSYSQLYGYTF. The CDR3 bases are TGTGCCAGCAGTTACTCCCAACTTTATGGCTACACCTTC.

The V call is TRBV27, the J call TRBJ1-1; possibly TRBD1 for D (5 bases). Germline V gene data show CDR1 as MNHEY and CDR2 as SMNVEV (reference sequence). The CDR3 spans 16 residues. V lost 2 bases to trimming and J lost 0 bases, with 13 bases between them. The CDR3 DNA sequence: TGTGCCAGCAGTTTAAAGACAGTTCCTTTGAACACTGAAGCTTTCTTT. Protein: CASSLKTVPLNTEAFF.

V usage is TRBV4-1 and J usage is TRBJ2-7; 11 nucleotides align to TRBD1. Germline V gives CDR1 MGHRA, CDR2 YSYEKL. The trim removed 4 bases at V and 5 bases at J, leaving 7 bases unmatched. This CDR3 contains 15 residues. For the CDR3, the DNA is TGCGCCAGCAGCCTTTCGCCGGGACAGGGGGACGAGCAGTACTTC. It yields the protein CASSLSPGQGDEQYF.